This T cell receptor beta chain is drawn from a study of CD8 T cells in ankylosing spondylitis. Trimming took off 6 bases at V and 6 bases at J, with 14 bases between the two ends. CDR1 SEHNR and CDR2 FQNEAQ come from the germline V gene (reference sequence). The CDR3 length is 13 residues. Note on this clonotype: The antigen is unknown.

TCRdb called the 5' RACE reads again in MiXCR, with one record for every CDR3 protein. The sample carries around 150,000 distinct CDR3 sequences, under 45% recorded once. Study-level findings and limits: Significant enrichment of disease-linked clones was reportedly seen in matched ankylosing spondylitis synovial fluid. Disease-linked clones bore a CD8+ phenotype, appearing relatively rarely in peripheral blood. What seemed typical of ankylosing spondylitis blood was a TCR beta motif built from fewer than ten highly homologous variants.

This sequence joins TRBV7-9 and TRBJ1-1; unclear D gene. Sequenced material: synovial fluid, either unsorted or a sorted T cell fraction (not recorded which). The clonotype was recovered from a male donor with ankylosing spondylitis. CDR3 loop: CASSRRFYAEAFF. The CDR3 DNA sequence: TGTGCCAGCAGTCGACGATTTTACGCTGAAGCTTTCTTT.